This TCR beta chain appears in the sequencing data of a study of T-cell reconstitution after alpha-beta-depleted transplantation in children. Unique molecular identifiers were incorporated when the TCRbeta library was constructed. Each CDR3 protein is one row after TCRdb ran MiXCR on the PCR reads. The sample yields tens of thousands of distinct CDR3 sequences, roughly 4.5% seen once. Whole-study results and caveats: At around two months after transplant, the alpha-beta T cells were reportedly derived from several hundred expanded clones that came from non-depleted graft cells. Some patients' high day-60 TCRbeta diversity was attributed to recipient cells surviving conditioning. After one year, T-cell counts and TCRbeta diversity mostly came from new T cells.

V lost 3 bases and J 6 bases, leaving 9 bases between the germline ends. The CDR3 is 13 residues long. This clonotype was recorded many times. The antigen remains undetermined. This chain joins TRBV12-3 or TRBV12-4 and TRBJ2-1; D not certain. The sample in question was PBMCs, mostly from graft donor cells, obtained 180 days after TCRalphabeta/CD19-depleted stem cell transplant. This sequence originates from a boy in the first two years of life who had a stem cell transplant for acute myeloid leukemia, so the T cells may come from the graft donor. CDR3 nucleotides: TGTGCCAGCAGTTTGGAGTTTTCCAATGAGCAGTTCTTC. Translated, it gives CASSLEFSNEQFF.